The rows below give T cell receptor beta chains drawn from one sample of a study of T cells in Graves' hyperthyroidism and ophthalmopathy. MiXCR, run by TCRdb on the multiplex PCR reads, gives a single entry per CDR3 protein. In the table there are some 510,000 distinct CDR3 sequences, around 20% of which are singletons. Sample: blood. The receptors derive from a man younger than 35 with Graves' hyperthyroidism. Both conserved end residues are part of each CDR3. The order of the fields is V gene, clone size, CDR3 protein. The listing skips clone size in some rows; elsewhere it reads once, few, many or a size class.

v_call: TRBV2
clone_size: many
cdr3_aa: CASRRGTSNTGELFF

v_call: TRBV5-1
clone_size: many
cdr3_aa: CATPFRGHEQYF

v_call: TRBV6-1
clone_size: -
cdr3_aa: CATLRGGGEPQHF

v_call: TRBV6-1
clone_size: few
cdr3_aa: CASSDHKTGELYEQYF

v_call: TRBV27
clone_size: many
cdr3_aa: CASSLSSDFSYEQYF

v_call: TRBV7-2
clone_size: many
cdr3_aa: CASSILTAGGYTF

v_call: TRBV7-6
clone_size: few
cdr3_aa: CASSLEGGIQSEAFF

v_call: TRBV6-1
clone_size: -
cdr3_aa: CASSPQGGGKNEQFF

v_call: TRBV24-1
clone_size: many
cdr3_aa: CATSDLGRQGVETQYF

v_call: TRBV20-1
clone_size: many
cdr3_aa: CSAPRGGALRESNQPQHF

v_call: TRBV15
clone_size: many
cdr3_aa: CATSRDRGSSIYGYTF

v_call: TRBV18
clone_size: many
cdr3_aa: CASSLDQETQYF

v_call: TRBV28
clone_size: many
cdr3_aa: CASSLAHHSNQPQHF

v_call: TRBV7-9
clone_size: many
cdr3_aa: CASSLGRGPHHEQYF

v_call: TRBV7-2
clone_size: many
cdr3_aa: CASSLALGSPYEQYF

v_call: TRBV12-3/TRBV12-4
clone_size: many
cdr3_aa: CASSFSEFETYEQYF

v_call: TRBV13
clone_size: many
cdr3_aa: CASQDGGNTEAFF

v_call: TRBV12-3/TRBV12-4
clone_size: few
cdr3_aa: CASSLWDPAETEAFF

v_call: TRBV5-1
clone_size: many
cdr3_aa: CASSWDGPYGYTF

v_call: TRBV25-1
clone_size: -
cdr3_aa: CASSVRERQPQHF

v_call: TRBV12-3/TRBV12-4
clone_size: many
cdr3_aa: CASSLRGVGNQPQHF

v_call: TRBV12-3/TRBV12-4
clone_size: -
cdr3_aa: CASSYGLAKETQYF

v_call: TRBV7-8
clone_size: few
cdr3_aa: CASSQKRDFLSYEQYF

v_call: TRBV4-1
clone_size: few
cdr3_aa: CASSQGGGQGKSSEAFF

v_call: TRBV15
clone_size: many
cdr3_aa: CATSRLGGTGETQYF

v_call: TRBV15
clone_size: many
cdr3_aa: CATSRSGNSNQPQHF

v_call: TRBV5-1
clone_size: few
cdr3_aa: CASRDRGDTGELFF

v_call: TRBV5-1
clone_size: few
cdr3_aa: CASRGGGSGVTGELFF

v_call: TRBV13
clone_size: few
cdr3_aa: CASSSRELYEQYF

v_call: TRBV28
clone_size: many
cdr3_aa: CASVRAGKETQYF

v_call: TRBV2
clone_size: many
cdr3_aa: CASSVDRGVNTEAFF

v_call: TRBV12-3/TRBV12-4
clone_size: many
cdr3_aa: CASSFPDRGRGYTF

v_call: TRBV11-1
clone_size: many
cdr3_aa: CASSLAHPGSGNTIYF

v_call: TRBV30
clone_size: -
cdr3_aa: CAWIWNRGCRDGYTF

v_call: TRBV6-5
clone_size: -
cdr3_aa: CASSLAGQRDYGYTF

v_call: TRBV5-1
clone_size: many
cdr3_aa: CASSPGGGARETQYF

v_call: TRBV11-2
clone_size: -
cdr3_aa: CASSLEGASGANVLTF

v_call: TRBV13
clone_size: -
cdr3_aa: CASSLGLWGAGETQYF